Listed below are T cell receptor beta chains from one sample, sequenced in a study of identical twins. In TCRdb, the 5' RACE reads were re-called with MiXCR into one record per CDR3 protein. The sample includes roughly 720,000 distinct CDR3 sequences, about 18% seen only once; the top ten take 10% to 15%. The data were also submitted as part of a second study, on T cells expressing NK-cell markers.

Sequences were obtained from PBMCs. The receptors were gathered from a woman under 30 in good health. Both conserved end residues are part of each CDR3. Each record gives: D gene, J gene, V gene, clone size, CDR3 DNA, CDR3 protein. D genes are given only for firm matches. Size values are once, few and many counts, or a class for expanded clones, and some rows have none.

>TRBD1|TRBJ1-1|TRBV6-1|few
TGTGCCAGCAGCCACCGGGACAGTGGAAAGAACACTGAAGCTTTCTTT
CASSHRDSGKNTEAFF
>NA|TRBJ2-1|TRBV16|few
TGTGCCAGCAGCCAATCTGGGGGCCCGAGTGAGCAGTTCTTC
CASSQSGGPSEQFF
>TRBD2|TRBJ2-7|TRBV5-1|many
TGCGCCAGCAGCCCGGGACTAGCGGGGTACGAGCAGTACTTC
CASSPGLAGYEQYF
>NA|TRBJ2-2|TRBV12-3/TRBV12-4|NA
TGTGCCAGCGGACGATACGGCAGGGTTCCCGGGGAGCTGTTTTTT
CASGRYGRVPGELFF
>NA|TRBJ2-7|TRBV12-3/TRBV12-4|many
TGTGCCAGCAGCCAAAGGCAGGGGACCTACGAGCAGTACTTC
CASSQRQGTYEQYF
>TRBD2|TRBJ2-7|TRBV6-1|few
TGTGCCAGCAGTCGGACTAGCGGGAGGGGCGAGCAGTACTTC
CASSRTSGRGEQYF
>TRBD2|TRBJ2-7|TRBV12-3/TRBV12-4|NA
TGTGCCAGCAGTCCCATCACTACAGGCGGGGGGGGGTACGAGCAGTACTTC
CASSPITTGGGGYEQYF
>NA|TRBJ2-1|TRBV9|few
TGTGCCAGCAGCGCCAGCTCAGGTCTCAGAAATGAGCAGTTCTTC
CASSASSGLRNEQFF
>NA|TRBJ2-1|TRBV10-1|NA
TGCGCCAGCGCGCCGGGGGACAAAAATGAGCAGTTCTTC
CASAPGDKNEQFF
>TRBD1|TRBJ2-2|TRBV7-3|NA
TGTGCCAGCAGCCTTTCCGGGACAGCAGCCGGGGAGCTGTTTTTT
CASSLSGTAAGELFF
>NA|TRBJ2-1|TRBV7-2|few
TGTGCCAGCAGCCCCAGAAACGACAATGAGCAGTTCTTC
CASSPRNDNEQFF
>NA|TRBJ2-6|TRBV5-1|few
TGCGCCAGCAGCTGGTCAGAGTCTGGGGCCAACGTCCTGACTTTC
CASSWSESGANVLTF
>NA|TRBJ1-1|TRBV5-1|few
TGCGCCAGCTCCGAGGGGGTCGCTGAAGCTTTCTTT
CASSEGVAEAFF
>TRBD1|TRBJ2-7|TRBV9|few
TGTGCCAGCAGCGTAGACAGGGGGGCCTCCTACGAGCAGTACTTC
CASSVDRGASYEQYF
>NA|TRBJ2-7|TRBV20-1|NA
TGCAGTGCTAGTCCCAGATCCTACGAGCAGTACTTC
CSASPRSYEQYF
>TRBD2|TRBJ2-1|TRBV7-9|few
TGTGCCAGCAGCGCCGGACTAGCGGGAGATGAGCAGTTCTTC
CASSAGLAGDEQFF
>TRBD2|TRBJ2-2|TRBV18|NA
TGTGCCAGCTCACCACCACGCAGCGGGGCCGGGGAGCTGTTTTTT
CASSPPRSGAGELFF
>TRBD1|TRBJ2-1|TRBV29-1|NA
TGCAGCGTTTTCGGACAGGAATACAATGAGCAGTTCTTC
CSVFGQEYNEQFF
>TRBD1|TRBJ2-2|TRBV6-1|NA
TGTGCCACCTCTAGACAGGGGTACACCGGGGAGCTGTTTTTT
CATSRQGYTGELFF
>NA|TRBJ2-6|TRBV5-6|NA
TGTGCCAGCAGCTTTGGGGGTTTTGGGGCCAACGTCCTGACTTTC
CASSFGGFGANVLTF
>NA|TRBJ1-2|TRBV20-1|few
TGCAGTGCTAGAGGAGGAGTTGTCCTCTCTGGCTACACCTTC
CSARGGVVLSGYTF
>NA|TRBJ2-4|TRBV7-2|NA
TGTGCCAGCAGCTTCGGACCCGCCAAAAACATTCAGTACTTC
CASSFGPAKNIQYF
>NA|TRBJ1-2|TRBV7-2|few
TGTGCCAGCAGCTTAGGCCCCGGAACTAACTATGGCTACACCTTC
CASSLGPGTNYGYTF
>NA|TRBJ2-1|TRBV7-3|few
TGTGCCAGCAGCTTAACGATTACACACAATGAGCAGTTCTTC
CASSLTITHNEQFF
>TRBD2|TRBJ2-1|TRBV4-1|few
TGCGCCAGCAGCCTCAGAGAGCGGGGGGGCTCCTACAATGAGCAGTTCTTC
CASSLRERGGSYNEQFF